These 4 T cell receptor beta chains were all obtained from the same sample, sequenced in a study of blood T cell repertoires in COVID-19. Assay used: immunoSEQ multiplex PCR; TCRdb lists only in-frame clones, some missing. Seen here are about 200,000 clones, 80% observed once, and the top ten hold approximately 7.4%. Material: PBMCs or T cells enriched from blood (not recorded which). The receptors originated from a woman aged 40 to 50 with acute COVID-19.

On this clone: Additional DNA sequences in this sample encode the identical CDR3. The chain uses TRBV3-1 (or the pseudogene TRBV3-2) and TRBJ1-1; a weak D match, TRBD1 (6 bases). In germline, CDR1 is LGHDT, CDR2 YNNKEL (reference sequence). The CDR3 totals 13 residues. V was shortened by 1 base and J by 5 bases, with 8 bases between the two germline ends. The CDR3 DNA is TGTGCCAGCAGCCAAGCCAGGGGAACTGAAGCTTTCTTT. This codes for CASSQARGTEAFF.

V and J are TRBV5-1 and TRBJ1-4, with unresolved D. Germline V CDR1 and CDR2: SGHRS, YFSETQ. The V and J ends lost 7 bases and 8 bases respectively, with 6 bases between them. This CDR3 has 10 residues. The CDR3 is CASPGEKLFF. CDR3 in DNA: TGCGCCAGCCCCGGGGAAAAACTGTTTTTT.

The chain has TRBV20-1 and TRBJ2-1; possible D gene TRBD2, 9 bases. Trimming stripped 3 bases from V and 8 bases from J, with 26 bases between. Germline assignment: CDR1 DFQATT and CDR2 SNEGSKA (reference sequence). CDR3 length: 17 residues. The CDR3 DNA reads as TGCAGTGCTAGTAGGCAGGGGGCGGGGACTAGCAGGGATGAGCAGTTCTTC. Protein product: CSASRQGAGTSRDEQFF.

The CDR3 DNA follows: TGTGCCACCAACCTAGCGGGAGCGCTCTACAATGAGCAGTTCTTC. Translated: CATNLAGALYNEQFF. This chain joins TRBV6-6 and TRBJ2-1; 10 nucleotides match TRBD2. The germline V gene has CDR1 MNHNY and CDR2 SVGAGI (reference sequence). CDR3 length equals 15 residues. Trimming cost V 10 bases and J 3 bases; bases outside gene matches: 9.